This entry is about one T cell receptor (beta chain). The sort gate was single viable CD3+CD4+CD8-CD45RO+ cells for memory CD4+ T cells. TCRdb's table, derived via immunoSEQ multiplex PCR, lists solely in-frame clones and lacks some. The table has tens of thousands of clones, 75% to 85% seen once. This entry comes from a study of memory CD4+ T cells and cytomegalovirus serostatus. The trim removed 4 bases at V and 3 bases at J, leaving 0 bases unmatched. Germline-derived CDR1 and CDR2 are SNHLY and FYNNEI. CDR3 length: 14 amino acids. The rearrangement links TRBV2 to TRBJ2-3, with 11 nucleotides matching TRBD2. The sequence came from an adult in good health and CMV-seronegative. Sequences were obtained from memory CD4+ T cells from blood. Here the CDR3 DNA reads TGTGCCAGCAGTGGACTAGCGGGAACAGATACGCAGTATTTT. Amino acid sequence: CASSGLAGTDTQYF.